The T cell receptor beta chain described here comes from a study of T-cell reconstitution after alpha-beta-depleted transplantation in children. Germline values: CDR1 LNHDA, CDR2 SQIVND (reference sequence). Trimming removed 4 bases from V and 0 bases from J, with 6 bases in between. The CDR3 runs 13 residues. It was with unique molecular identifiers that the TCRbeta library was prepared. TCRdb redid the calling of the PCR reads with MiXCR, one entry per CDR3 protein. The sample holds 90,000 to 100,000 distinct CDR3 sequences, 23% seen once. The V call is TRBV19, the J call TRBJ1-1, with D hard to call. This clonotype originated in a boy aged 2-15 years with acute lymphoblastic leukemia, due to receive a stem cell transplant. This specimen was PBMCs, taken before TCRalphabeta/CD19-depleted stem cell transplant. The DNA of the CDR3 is TGTGCCAGTAGTACACAGATGAACACTGAAGCTTTCTTT. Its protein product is CASSTQMNTEAFF.